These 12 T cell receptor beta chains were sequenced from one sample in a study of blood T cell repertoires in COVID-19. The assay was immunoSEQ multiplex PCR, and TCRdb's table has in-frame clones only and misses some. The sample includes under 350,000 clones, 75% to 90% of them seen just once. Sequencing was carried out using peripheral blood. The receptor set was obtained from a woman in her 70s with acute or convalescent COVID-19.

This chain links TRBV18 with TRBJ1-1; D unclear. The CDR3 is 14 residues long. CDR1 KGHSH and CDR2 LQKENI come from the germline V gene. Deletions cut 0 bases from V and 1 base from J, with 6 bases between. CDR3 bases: TGTGCCAGCTCACCACCCTTCCGGAACACTGAAGCTTTCTTT. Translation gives CASSPPFRNTEAFF.

The CDR3 DNA sequence: TGCAGCGTTGCCCAGGGTTATGTTGCCGAGCAGTACTTC. Translating gives CSVAQGYVAEQYF. The gene calls are TRBV29-1 and TRBJ2-7, with D tentatively TRBD1 (5 bases). CDR3 length: 13 residues. V was pared by 4 bases and J by 6 bases, with 16 bases between. Germline values: CDR1 SQVTM, CDR2 ANQGSEA.

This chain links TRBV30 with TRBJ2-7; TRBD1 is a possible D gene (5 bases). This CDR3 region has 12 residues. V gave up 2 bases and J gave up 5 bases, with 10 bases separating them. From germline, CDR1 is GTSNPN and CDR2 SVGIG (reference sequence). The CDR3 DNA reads TGTGCCTGGAGTTTCTACAGGAACGAGCAGTACTTC. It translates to CAWSFYRNEQYF.

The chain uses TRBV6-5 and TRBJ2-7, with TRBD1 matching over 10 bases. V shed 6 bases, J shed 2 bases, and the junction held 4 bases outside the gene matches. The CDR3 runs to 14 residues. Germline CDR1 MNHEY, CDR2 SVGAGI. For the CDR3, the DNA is TGTGCCAGCAGCTGGACAGGGGGACCCTACGAGCAGTACTTC. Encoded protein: CASSWTGGPYEQYF.

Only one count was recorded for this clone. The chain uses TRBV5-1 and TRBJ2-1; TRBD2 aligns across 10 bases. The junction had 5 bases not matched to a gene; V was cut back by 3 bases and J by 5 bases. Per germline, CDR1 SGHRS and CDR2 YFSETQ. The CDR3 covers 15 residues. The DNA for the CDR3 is TGCGCCAGCAGCTGGAGCGGGGGGGCCGACAATGAGCAGTTCTTC. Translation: CASSWSGGADNEQFF.

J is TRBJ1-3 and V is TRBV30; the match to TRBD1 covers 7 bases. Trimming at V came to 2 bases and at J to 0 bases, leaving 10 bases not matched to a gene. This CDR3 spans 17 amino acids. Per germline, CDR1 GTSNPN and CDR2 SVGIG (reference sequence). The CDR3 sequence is CAWSSTGQRRSGNTIYF. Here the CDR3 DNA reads TGTGCCTGGAGTTCAACGGGACAGCGCCGCTCTGGAAACACCATATATTTT.

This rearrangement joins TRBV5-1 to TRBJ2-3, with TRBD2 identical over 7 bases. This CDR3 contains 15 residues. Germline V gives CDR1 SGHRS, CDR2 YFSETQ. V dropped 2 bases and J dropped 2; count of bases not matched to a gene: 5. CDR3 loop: CASSLVRGVTDTQYF. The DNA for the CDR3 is TGCGCCAGCAGCTTAGTCCGGGGGGTCACAGATACGCAGTATTTT.

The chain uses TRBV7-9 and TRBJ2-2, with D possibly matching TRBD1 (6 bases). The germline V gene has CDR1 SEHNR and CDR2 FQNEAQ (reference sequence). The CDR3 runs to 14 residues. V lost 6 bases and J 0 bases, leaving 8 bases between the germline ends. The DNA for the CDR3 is TGTGCCAGCAGTGGACAGACGAACACCGGGGAGCTGTTTTTT. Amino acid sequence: CASSGQTNTGELFF.

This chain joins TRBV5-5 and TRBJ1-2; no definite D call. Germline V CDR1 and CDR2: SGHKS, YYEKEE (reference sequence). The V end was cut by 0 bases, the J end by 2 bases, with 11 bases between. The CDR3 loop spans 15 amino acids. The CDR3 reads CASSLGRTGNYGYTF. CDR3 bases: TGTGCCAGCAGCTTGGGAAGGACTGGGAACTATGGCTACACCTTC.

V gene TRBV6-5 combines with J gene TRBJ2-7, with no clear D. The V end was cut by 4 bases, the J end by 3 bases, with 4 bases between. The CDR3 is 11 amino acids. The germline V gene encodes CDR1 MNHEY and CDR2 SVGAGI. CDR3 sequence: CASSSNYEQYF. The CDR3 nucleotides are TGTGCCAGCAGTTCAAACTACGAGCAGTACTTC.

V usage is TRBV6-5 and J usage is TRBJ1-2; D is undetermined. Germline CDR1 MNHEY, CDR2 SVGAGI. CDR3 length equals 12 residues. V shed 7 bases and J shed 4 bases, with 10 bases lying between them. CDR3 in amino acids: CASMRETYGYTF. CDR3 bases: TGTGCCAGCATGAGGGAAACCTATGGCTACACCTTC.

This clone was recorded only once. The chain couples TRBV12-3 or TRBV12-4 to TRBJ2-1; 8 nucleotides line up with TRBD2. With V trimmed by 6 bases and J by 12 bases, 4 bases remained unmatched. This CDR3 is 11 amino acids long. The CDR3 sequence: CASRRGAAQFF. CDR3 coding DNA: TGTGCCAGCAGGCGGGGGGCGGCGCAGTTCTTC.